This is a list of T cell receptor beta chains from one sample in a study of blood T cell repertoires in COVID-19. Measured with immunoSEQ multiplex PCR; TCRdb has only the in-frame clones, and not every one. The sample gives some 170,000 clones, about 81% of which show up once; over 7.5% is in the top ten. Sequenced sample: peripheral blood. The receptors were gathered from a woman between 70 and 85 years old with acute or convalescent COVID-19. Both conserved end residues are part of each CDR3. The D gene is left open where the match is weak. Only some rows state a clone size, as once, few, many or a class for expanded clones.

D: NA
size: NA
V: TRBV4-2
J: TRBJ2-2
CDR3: CASSREDYDTGELFF
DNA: TGTGCCAGCAGCCGAGAGGACTACGACACCGGGGAGCTGTTTTTT

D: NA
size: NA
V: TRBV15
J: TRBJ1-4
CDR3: CATSRDKTVEKLFF
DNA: TGTGCCACCAGCAGAGACAAGACAGTTGAAAAACTGTTTTTT

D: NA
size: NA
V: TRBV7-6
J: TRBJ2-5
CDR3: CASSRQETQYF
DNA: TGTGCCAGCAGCCGTCAAGAGACCCAGTACTTC

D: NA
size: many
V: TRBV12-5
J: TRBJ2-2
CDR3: CASGLVLSGFYGELFF
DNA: TGTGCTAGTGGTTTGGTACTTTCAGGGTTTTACGGGGAGCTGTTTTTT

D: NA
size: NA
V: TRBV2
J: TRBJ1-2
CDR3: CASRQWLEGNYGYTF
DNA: TGTGCCAGCAGGCAGTGGCTGGAGGGCAACTATGGCTACACCTTC

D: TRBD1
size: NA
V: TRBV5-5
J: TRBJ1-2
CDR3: CASSLSGGIDGYTF
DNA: TGTGCCAGCAGCTTGTCAGGGGGGATAGATGGCTACACCTTC

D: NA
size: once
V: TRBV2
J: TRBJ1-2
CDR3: CASSPQGSYGYTF
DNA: TGTGCCAGCAGCCCCCAGGGGTCCTATGGCTACACCTTC

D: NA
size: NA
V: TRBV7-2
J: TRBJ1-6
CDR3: CASSLQGPLHF
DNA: TGTGCCAGCAGCCTTCAGGGGCCCCTCCACTTT

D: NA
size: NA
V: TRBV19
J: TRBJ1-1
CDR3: CASSDTVNTEAFF
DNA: TGTGCCAGTAGCGACACCGTGAACACTGAAGCTTTCTTT

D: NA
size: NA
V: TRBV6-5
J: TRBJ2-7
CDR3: CASRQGFHGVYEQYF
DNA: TGTGCCAGCAGGCAGGGATTCCATGGGGTCTACGAGCAGTACTTC

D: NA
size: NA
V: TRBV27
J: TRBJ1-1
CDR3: CASSFSPTGTLYTEAFF
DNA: TGTGCCAGCAGTTTCAGCCCCACGGGGACTCTTTACACTGAAGCTTTCTTT

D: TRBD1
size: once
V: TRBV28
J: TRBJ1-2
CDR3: CASTQNLGQIYGYTF
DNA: TGTGCCAGCACCCAGAATTTGGGACAGATTTATGGCTACACCTTC

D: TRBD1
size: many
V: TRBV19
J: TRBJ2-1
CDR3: CASSTGQGINEQFF
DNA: TGTGCCAGTAGTACGGGACAGGGTATCAATGAGCAGTTCTTC

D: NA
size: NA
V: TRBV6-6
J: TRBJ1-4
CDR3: CASTLTGQGGEKLFF
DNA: TGTGCCAGCACCCTTACCGGGCAGGGAGGTGAAAAACTGTTTTTT

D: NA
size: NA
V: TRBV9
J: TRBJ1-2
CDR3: CASSANRDLNYGYTF
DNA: TGTGCCAGCAGCGCAAACAGGGACCTCAACTATGGCTACACCTTC

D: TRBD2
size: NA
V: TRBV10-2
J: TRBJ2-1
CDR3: CASSTTSGGPYNEQFF
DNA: TGCGCCAGCAGTACCACTAGCGGGGGTCCTTACAATGAGCAGTTCTTC

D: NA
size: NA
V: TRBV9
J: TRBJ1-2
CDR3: CASRPLERLQYGYTF
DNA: TGTGCCAGCAGGCCCCTGGAGAGACTTCAGTATGGCTACACCTTC

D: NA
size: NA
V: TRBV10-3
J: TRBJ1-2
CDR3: CAISESSYGYTF
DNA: TGTGCCATCAGTGAGTCTAGCTATGGCTACACCTTC

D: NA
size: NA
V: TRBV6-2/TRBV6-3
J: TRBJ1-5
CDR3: CASSYLAGDQPQHF
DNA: TGTGCCAGCAGTTACCTGGCAGGGGACCAGCCCCAGCATTTT

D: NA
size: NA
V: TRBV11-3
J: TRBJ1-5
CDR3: CASSLVEAYSNQPQHF
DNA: TGTGCCAGCAGCTTAGTTGAGGCTTATAGCAATCAGCCCCAGCATTTT

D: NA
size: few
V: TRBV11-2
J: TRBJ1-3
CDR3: CASSPSSGNTIYF
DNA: TGTGCCAGCAGCCCTTCCTCTGGAAACACCATATATTTT

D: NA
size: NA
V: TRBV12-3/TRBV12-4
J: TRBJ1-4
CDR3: CASMAVRGEKLFF
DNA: TGTGCCAGCATGGCCGTGCGGGGTGAAAAACTGTTTTTT

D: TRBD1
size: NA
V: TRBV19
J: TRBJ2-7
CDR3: CASRPLPGQGEGEQYF
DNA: TGTGCCAGCAGACCGTTACCGGGACAGGGGGAAGGCGAGCAGTACTTC

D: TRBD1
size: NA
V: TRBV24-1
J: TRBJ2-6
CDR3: CATSEYPRAGGSGANVLTF
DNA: TGTGCCACCAGTGAGTATCCCAGGGCAGGGGGCTCTGGGGCCAACGTCCTGACTTTC

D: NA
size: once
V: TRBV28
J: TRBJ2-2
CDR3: CASSLNPWGAGELFF
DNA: TGTGCCAGCAGTTTAAACCCATGGGGGGCCGGGGAGCTGTTTTTT

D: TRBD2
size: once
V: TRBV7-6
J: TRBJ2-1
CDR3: CASSFVGGGKYNEQFF
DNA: TGTGCCAGCAGCTTCGTCGGCGGGGGAAAGTACAATGAGCAGTTCTTC

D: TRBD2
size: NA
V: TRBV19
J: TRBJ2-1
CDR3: CASSTIAGSYNEQFF
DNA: TGTGCCAGTAGTACGATAGCGGGGTCCTACAATGAGCAGTTCTTC

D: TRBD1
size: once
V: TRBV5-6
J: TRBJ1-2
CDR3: CASSLEQGARGYTF
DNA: TGTGCCAGCAGCTTAGAACAGGGGGCGCGAGGCTACACCTTC

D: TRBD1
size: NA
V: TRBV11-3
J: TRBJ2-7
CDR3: CASSRDRGHEQYF
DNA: TGTGCCAGCAGCAGGGACAGGGGACACGAGCAGTACTTC

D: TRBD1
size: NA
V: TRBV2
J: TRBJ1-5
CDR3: CASNDRVGGNQPQHF
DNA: TGTGCCAGCAACGACAGGGTGGGAGGCAATCAGCCCCAGCATTTT

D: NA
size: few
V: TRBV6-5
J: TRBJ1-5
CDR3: CASSPAREGNQPQHF
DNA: TGTGCCAGCAGTCCCGCCCGGGAGGGCAATCAGCCCCAGCATTTT

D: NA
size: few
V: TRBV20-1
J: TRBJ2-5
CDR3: CSAREETQYF
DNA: TGCAGTGCTCGCGAGGAGACCCAGTACTTC

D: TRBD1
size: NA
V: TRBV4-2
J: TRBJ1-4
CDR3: CASSQERTGAPLNEKLFF
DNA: TGTGCCAGCAGCCAAGAGAGGACAGGGGCTCCCTTAAATGAAAAACTGTTTTTT

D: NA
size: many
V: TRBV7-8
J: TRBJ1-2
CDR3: CASSLQGTDYGYTF
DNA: TGTGCCAGCAGCTTACAGGGGACGGACTATGGCTACACCTTC

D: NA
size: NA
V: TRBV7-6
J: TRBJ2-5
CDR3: CASAVRPTDQETQYF
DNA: TGTGCCAGCGCCGTGCGGCCCACGGATCAAGAGACCCAGTACTTC

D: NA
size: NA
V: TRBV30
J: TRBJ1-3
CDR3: CAWSVRFVPSSGNTIYF
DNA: TGTGCCTGGAGTGTACGTTTCGTCCCGAGCTCTGGAAACACCATATATTTT

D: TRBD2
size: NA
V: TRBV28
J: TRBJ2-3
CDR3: CASSLPTSGGTDTQYF
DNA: TGTGCCAGCAGTTTACCGACTAGCGGGGGGACAGATACGCAGTATTTT

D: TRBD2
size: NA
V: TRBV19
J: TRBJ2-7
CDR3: CASSMGGGSYEQYF
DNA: TGTGCCAGTAGCATGGGCGGGGGGTCCTACGAGCAGTACTTC

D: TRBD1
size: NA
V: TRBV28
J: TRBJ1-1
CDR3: CASSLGQGRAEAFF
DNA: TGTGCCAGCAGCCTTGGACAGGGAAGGGCTGAAGCTTTCTTT

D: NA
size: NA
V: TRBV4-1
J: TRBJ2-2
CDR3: CASSQTGTPNTGELFF
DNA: TGCGCCAGCAGCCAAACAGGTACCCCGAACACCGGGGAGCTGTTTTTT

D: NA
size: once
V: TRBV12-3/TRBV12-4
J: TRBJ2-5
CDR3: CATRASRQETQYF
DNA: TGTGCCACGCGGGCTTCCAGGCAGGAGACCCAGTACTTC

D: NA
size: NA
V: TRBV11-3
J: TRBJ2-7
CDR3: CASSFGAGSGEQYF
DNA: TGTGCCAGCAGCTTCGGAGCCGGGTCGGGCGAGCAGTACTTC

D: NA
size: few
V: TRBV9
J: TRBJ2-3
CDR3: CASSAAGYSTDTQYF
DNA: TGTGCCAGCAGCGCGGCGGGGTACAGCACAGATACGCAGTATTTT

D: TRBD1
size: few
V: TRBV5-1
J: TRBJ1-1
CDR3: CASSWTGPSGTEAFF
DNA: TGCGCCAGCAGCTGGACAGGGCCCTCGGGCACTGAAGCTTTCTTT

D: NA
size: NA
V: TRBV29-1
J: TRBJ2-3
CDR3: CSVVLGSQDTQYF
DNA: TGCAGCGTTGTTTTGGGTTCACAGGATACGCAGTATTTT